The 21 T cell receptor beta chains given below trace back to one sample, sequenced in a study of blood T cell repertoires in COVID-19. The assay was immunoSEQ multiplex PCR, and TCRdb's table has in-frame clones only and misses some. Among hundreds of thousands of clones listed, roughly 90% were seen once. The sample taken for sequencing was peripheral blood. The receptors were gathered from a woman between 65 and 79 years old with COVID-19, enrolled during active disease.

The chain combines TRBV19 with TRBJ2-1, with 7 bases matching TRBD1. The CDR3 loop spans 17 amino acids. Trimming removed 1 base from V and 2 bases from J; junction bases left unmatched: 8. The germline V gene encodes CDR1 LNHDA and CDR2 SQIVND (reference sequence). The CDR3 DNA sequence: TGTGCCAGTAGTATAGGAGCTGAGAGGGGGCCCTACAATGAGCAGTTCTTC. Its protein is CASSIGAERGPYNEQFF.

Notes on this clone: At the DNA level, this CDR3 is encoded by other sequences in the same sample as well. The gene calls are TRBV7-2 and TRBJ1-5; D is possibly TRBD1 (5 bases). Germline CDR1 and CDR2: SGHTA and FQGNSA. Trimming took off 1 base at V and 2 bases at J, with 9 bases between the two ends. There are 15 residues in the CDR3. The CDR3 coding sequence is TGTGCCAGCAGCTTAGTGGGAGGGGGCAATCAGCCCCAGCATTTT. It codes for CASSLVGGGNQPQHF.

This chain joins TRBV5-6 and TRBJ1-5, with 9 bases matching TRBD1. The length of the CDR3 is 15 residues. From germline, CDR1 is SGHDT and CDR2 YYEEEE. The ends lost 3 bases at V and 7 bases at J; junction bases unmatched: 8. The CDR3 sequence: CASSWGQGEGQPQHF. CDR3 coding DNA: TGTGCCAGCAGCTGGGGACAGGGAGAAGGGCAGCCCCAGCATTTT.

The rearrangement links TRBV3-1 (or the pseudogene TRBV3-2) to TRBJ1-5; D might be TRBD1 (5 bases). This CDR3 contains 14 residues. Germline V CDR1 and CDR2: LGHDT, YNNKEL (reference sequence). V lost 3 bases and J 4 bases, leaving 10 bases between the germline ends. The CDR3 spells CASSHLGGNQPQHF. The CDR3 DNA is TGTGCCAGCAGCCACTTGGGGGGGAATCAGCCCCAGCATTTT.

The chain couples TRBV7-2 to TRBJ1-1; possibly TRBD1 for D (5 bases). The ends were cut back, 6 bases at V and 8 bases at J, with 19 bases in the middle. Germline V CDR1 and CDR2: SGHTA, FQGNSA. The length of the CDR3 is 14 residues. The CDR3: CASSPPPQALEAFF. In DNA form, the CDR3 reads TGTGCCAGCAGTCCGCCCCCACAGGCGCTGGAAGCTTTCTTT. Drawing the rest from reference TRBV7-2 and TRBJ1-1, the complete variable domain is GAGVSQSPSNKVTEKGKDVELRCDPISGHTALYWYRQSLGQGLEFLIYFQGNSAPDKSGLPSDRFSAERTGGSVSTLTIQRTQQEDSAVYLCASSPPPQALEAFFGQGTRLTVV.

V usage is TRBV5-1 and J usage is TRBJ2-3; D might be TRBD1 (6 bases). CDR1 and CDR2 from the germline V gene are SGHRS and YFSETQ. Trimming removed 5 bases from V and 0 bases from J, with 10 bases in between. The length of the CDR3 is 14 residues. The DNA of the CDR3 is TGCGCCAGCAGAACTGACAGGAGCACAGATACGCAGTATTTT. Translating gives CASRTDRSTDTQYF.

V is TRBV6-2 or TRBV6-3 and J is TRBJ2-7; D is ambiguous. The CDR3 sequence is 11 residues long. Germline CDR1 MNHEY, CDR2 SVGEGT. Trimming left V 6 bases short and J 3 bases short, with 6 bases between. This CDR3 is CASSHRYEQYF. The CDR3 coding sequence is TGTGCCAGCAGCCATCGCTACGAGCAGTACTTC.

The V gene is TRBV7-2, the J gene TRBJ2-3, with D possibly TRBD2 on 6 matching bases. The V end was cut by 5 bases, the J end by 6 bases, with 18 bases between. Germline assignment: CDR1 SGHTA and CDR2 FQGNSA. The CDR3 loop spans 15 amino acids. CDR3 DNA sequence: TGTGCCAGCAGCACCCCTGACCGGAGGGTGGATACGCAGTATTTT. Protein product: CASSTPDRRVDTQYF. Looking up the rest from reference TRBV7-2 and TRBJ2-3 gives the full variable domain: GAGVSQSPSNKVTEKGKDVELRCDPISGHTALYWYRQSLGQGLEFLIYFQGNSAPDKSGLPSDRFSAERTGGSVSTLTIQRTQQEDSAVYLCASSTPDRRVDTQYFGPGTRLTVL.

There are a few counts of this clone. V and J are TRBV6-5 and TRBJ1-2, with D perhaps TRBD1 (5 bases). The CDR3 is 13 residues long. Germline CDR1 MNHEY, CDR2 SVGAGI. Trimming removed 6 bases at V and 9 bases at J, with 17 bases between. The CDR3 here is CASRADISESYTF. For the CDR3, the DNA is TGTGCCAGCAGGGCGGACATTTCCGAGAGCTACACCTTC.

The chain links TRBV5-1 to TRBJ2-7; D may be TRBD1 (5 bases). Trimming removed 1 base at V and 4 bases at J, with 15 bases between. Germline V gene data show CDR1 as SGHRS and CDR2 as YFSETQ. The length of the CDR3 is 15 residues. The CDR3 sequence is CASSLSREGGYEQYF. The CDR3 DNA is TGCGCCAGCAGCTTGTCCAGGGAAGGTGGGTACGAGCAGTACTTC.

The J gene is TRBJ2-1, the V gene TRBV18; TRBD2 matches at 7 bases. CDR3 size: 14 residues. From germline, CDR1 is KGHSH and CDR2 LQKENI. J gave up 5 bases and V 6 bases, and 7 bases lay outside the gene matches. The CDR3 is CASSPSGTDNEQFF. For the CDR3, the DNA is TGTGCCAGCTCGCCTAGCGGTACTGACAATGAGCAGTTCTTC.

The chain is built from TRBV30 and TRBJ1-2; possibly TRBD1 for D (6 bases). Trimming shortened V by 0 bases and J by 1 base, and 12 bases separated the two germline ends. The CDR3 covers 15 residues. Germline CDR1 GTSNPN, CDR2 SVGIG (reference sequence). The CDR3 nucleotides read TGTGCCTGGAGTGTACCCAGGGGCCATAACTATGGCTACACCTTC. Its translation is CAWSVPRGHNYGYTF.

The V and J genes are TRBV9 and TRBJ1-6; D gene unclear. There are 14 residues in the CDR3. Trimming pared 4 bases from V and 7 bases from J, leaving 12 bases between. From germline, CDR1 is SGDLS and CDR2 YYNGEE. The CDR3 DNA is TGTGCCAGCAGCCCCCAACTGGGCAATTCACCCCTCCACTTT. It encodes CASSPQLGNSPLHF.

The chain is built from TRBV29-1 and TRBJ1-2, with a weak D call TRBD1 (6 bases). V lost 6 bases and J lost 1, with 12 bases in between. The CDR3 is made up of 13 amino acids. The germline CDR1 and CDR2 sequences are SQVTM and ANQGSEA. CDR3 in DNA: TGCAGCGTAGTTACAGGGATTAACTATGGCTACACCTTC. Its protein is CSVVTGINYGYTF.

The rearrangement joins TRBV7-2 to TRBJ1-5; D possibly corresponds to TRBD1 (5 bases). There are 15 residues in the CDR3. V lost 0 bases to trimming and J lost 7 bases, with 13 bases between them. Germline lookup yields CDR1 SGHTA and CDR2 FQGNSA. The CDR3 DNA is TGTGCCAGCAGCTTAGCGGGGGGAGGTGGACAGCCCCAGCATTTT. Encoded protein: CASSLAGGGGQPQHF.

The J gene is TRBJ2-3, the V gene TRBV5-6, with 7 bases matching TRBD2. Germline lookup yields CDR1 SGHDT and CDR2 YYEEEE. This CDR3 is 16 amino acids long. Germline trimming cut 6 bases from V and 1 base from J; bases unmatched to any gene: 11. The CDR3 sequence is CASTILAGRRTDTQYF. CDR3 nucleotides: TGTGCCAGCACCATATTAGCGGGTCGGCGCACAGATACGCAGTATTTT.

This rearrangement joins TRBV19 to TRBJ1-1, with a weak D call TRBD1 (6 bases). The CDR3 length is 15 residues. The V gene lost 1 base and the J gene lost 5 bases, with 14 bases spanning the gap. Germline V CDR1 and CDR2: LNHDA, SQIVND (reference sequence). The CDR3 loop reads CASSIGTVQGTEAFF. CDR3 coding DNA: TGTGCCAGTAGTATAGGGACGGTCCAGGGGACTGAAGCTTTCTTT.

The CDR3 loop reads CASSPLTDSGYTF. The CDR3 DNA reads as TGTGCCAGCAGTCCGTTGACAGACTCGGGCTACACCTTC. V gene TRBV27 combines with J gene TRBJ1-2; D perhaps matches TRBD1 (5 bases). The CDR3 is made up of 13 amino acids. Per the germline V gene, CDR1 is MNHEY and CDR2 is SMNVEV (reference sequence). V lost 5 bases, J lost 8 bases, and 15 bases lay in between.

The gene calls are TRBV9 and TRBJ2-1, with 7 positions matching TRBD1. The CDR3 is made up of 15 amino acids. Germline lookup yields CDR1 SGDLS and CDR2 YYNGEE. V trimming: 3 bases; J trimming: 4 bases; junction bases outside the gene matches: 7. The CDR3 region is CASSAGTAFYNEQFF. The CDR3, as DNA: TGTGCCAGCAGCGCAGGGACAGCGTTTTACAATGAGCAGTTCTTC.

The CDR3 region is CASTTGTMNTEAFF. The CDR3 nucleotides read TGTGCCAGCACCACAGGGACTATGAACACTGAAGCTTTCTTT. This chain connects TRBV28 to TRBJ1-1; TRBD1 is a possible D gene (6 bases). Germline V gene sequence: CDR1 MDHEN, CDR2 SYDVKM. V lost 7 bases and J 0 bases, leaving 12 bases between the germline ends. CDR3 size: 14 residues. Based on the CDR3 plus reference TRBV28 and TRBJ1-1, the full variable domain is DVKVTQSSRYLVKRTGEKVFLECVQDMDHENMFWYRQDPGLGLRLIYFSYDVKMKEKGDIPEGYSVSREKKERFSLILESASTNQTSMYLCASTTGTMNTEAFFGQGTRLTVV.

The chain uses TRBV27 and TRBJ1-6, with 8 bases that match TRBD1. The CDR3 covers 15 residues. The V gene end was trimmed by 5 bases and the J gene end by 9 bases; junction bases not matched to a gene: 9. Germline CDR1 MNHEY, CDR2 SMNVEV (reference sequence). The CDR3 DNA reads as TGTGCCAGCAGTCTGCTTACAGGGGGGGGTTCACCCCTCCACTTT. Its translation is CASSLLTGGGSPLHF.